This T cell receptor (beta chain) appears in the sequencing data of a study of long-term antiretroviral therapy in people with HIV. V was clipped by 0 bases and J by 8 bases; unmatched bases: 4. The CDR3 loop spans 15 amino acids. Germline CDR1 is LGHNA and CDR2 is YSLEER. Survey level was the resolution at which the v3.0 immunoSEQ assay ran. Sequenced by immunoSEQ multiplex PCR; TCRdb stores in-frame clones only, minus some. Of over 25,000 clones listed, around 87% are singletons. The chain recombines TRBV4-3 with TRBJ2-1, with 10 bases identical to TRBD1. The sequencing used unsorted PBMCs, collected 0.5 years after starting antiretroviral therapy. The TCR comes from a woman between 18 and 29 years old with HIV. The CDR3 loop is CASSQERQGADEQFF. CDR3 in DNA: TGCGCCAGCAGCCAAGAGAGACAGGGGGCCGATGAGCAGTTCTTC.